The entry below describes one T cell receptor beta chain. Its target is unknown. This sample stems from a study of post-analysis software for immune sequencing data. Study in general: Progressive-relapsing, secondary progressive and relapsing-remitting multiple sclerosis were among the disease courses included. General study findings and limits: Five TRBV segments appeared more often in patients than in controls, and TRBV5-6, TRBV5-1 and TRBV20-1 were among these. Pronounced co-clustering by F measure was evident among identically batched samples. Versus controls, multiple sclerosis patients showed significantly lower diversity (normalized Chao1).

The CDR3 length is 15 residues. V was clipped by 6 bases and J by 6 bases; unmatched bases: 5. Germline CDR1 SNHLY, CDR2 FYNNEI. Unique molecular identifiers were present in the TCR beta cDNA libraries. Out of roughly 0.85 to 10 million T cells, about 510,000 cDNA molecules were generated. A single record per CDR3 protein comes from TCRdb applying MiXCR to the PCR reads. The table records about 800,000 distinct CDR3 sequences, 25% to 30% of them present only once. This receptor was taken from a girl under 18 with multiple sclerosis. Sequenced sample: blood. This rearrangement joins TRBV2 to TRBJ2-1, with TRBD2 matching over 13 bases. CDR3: CASRAGLAGINEQFF. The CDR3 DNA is TGTGCCAGCAGGGCGGGACTAGCGGGGATCAATGAGCAGTTCTTC. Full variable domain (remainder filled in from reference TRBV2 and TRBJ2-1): EPEVTQTPSHQVTQMGQEVILRCVPISNHLYFYWYRQILGQKVEFLVSFYNNEISEKSEIFDDQFSVERPDGSNFTLKIRSTKLEDSAMYFCASRAGLAGINEQFFGPGTRLTVL.